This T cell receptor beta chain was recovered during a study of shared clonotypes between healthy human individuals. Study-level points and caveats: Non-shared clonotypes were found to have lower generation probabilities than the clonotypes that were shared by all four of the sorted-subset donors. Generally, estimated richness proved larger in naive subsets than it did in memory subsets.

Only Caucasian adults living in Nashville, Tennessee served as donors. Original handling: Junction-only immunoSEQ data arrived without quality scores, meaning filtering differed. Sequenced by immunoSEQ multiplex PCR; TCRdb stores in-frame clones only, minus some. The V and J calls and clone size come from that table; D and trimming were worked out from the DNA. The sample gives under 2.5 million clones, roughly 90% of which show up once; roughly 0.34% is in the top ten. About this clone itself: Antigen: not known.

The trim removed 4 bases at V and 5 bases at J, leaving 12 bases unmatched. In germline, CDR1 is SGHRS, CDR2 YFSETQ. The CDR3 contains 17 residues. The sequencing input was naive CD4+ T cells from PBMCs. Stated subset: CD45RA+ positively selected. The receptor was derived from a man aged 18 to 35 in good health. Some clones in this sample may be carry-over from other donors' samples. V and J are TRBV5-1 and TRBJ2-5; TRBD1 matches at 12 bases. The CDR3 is CASSHGTGGSYRETQYF. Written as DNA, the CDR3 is TGCGCCAGCAGCCACGGGACAGGGGGCTCGTATCGGGAGACCCAGTACTTC.